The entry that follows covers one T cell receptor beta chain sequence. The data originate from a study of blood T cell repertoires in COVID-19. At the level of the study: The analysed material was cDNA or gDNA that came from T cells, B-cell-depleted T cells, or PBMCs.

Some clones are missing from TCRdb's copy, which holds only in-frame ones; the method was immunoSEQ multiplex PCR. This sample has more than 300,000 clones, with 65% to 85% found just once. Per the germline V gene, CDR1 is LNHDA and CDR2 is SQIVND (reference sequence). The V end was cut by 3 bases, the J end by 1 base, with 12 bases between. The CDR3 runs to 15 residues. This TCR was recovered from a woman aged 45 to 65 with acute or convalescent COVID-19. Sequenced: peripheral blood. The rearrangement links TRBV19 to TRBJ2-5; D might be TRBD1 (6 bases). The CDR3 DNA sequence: TGTGCCAGTAGTATCGAATACAGGGTCCAAGAGACCCAGTACTTC. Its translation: CASSIEYRVQETQYF.